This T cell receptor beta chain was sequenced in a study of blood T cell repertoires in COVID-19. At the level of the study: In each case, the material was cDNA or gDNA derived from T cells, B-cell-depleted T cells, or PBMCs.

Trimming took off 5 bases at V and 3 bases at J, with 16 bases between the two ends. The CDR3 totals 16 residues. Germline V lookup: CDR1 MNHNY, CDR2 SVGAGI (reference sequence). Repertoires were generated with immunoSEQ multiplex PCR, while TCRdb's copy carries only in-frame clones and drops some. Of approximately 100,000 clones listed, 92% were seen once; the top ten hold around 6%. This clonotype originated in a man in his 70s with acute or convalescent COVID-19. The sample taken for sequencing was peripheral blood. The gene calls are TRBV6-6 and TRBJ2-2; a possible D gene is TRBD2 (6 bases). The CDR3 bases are TGTGCCAGCAGTAGCCTCCGGGACTCCTACACCGGGGAGCTGTTTTTT. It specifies CASSSLRDSYTGELFF.